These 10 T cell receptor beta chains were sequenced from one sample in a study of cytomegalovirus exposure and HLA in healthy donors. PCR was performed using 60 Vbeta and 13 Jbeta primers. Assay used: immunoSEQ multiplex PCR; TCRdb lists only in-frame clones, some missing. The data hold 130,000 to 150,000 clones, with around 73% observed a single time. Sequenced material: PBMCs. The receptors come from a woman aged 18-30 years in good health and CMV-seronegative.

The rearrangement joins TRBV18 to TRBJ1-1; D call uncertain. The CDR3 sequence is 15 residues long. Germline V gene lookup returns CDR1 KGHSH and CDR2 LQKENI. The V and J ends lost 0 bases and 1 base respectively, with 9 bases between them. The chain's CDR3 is CASSPPEMRNTEAFF. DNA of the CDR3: TGTGCCAGCTCACCACCGGAGATGAGGAACACTGAAGCTTTCTTT.

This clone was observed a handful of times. The CDR3 DNA reads as TGTGCCAGCAGCTTAATAAGCGGGAGCGGAGGCACAGATACGCAGTATTTT. This translates into CASSLISGSGGTDTQYF. The V gene is TRBV7-6, the J gene TRBJ2-3; 8 nucleotides match TRBD2. Germline loops: CDR1 SGHVS, CDR2 FNYEAQ. The J segment lost 1 base and the V segment lost 2 bases, leaving 8 bases of the junction unmatched. This CDR3 spans 17 amino acids.

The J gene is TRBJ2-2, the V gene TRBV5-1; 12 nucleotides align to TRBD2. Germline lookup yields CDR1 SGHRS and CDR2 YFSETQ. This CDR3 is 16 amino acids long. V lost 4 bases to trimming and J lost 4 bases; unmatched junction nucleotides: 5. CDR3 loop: CASSPRLAGATGELFF. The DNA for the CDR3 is TGCGCCAGCAGCCCCAGACTAGCGGGAGCCACCGGGGAGCTGTTTTTT.

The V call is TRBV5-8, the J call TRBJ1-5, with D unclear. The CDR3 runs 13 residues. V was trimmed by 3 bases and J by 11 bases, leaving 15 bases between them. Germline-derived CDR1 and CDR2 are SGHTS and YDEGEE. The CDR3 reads CASSSRGTRSQHF. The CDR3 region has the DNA TGTGCCAGCAGCTCCCGCGGTACTCGGTCCCAGCATTTT.

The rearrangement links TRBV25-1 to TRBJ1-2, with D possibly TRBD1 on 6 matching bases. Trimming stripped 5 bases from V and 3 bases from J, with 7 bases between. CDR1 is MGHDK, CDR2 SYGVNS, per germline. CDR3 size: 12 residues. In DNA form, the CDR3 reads TGTGCCAGCAGTTGGACAGACTATGGCTACACCTTC. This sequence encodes CASSWTDYGYTF.

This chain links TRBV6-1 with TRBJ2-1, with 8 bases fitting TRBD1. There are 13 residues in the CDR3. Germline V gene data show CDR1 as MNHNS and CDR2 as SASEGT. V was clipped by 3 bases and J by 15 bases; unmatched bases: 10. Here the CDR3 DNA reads TGTGCCAGCAGTGACCCCCGCGGGACAGGTCGGTTCTTC. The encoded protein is CASSDPRGTGRFF.

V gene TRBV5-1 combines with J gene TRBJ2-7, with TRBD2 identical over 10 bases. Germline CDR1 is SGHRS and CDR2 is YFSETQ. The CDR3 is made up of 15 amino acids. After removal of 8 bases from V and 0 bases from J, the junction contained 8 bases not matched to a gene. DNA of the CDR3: TGCGCCAGTCAGGACACTAGCGGGGTCTCCTACGAGCAGTACTTC. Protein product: CASQDTSGVSYEQYF.

CDR3 region: CASSLGLAGGGDFF. The CDR3 nucleotides are TGTGCCAGCAGCTTAGGACTAGCGGGGGGGGGAGACTTCTTC. This chain links TRBV7-9 with TRBJ2-1, with TRBD2 matching over 14 bases. Germline trimming cut 1 base from V and 16 bases from J; bases unmatched to any gene: 6. Per germline, CDR1 SEHNR and CDR2 FQNEAQ (reference sequence). The CDR3 consists of 14 residues.

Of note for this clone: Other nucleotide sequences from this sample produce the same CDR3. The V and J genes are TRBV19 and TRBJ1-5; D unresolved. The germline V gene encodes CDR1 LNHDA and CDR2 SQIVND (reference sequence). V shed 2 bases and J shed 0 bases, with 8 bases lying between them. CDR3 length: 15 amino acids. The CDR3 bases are TGTGCCAGTAGTATATCGGGGTATAGCAATCAGCCCCAGCATTTT. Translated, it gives CASSISGYSNQPQHF. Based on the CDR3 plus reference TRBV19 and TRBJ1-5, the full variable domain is DGGITQSPKYLFRKEGQNVTLSCEQNLNHDAMYWYRQDPGQGLRLIYYSQIVNDFQKGDIAEGYSVSREKKESFPLTVTSAQKNPTAFYLCASSISGYSNQPQHFGDGTRLSIL.

CDR3 nucleotides: TGTGCCAGCAGCTTAGACGGGAGGGCCGTCAATGAGCAGTTCTTC. Encoded protein: CASSLDGRAVNEQFF. The rearrangement uses TRBV11-3 and TRBJ2-1; TRBD2 agrees at 8 bases. With 0 bases clipped from V and 6 bases from J, the junction kept 4 bases outside the gene matches. From germline, CDR1 is SGHNT and CDR2 YENEEA. The CDR3 totals 15 residues.